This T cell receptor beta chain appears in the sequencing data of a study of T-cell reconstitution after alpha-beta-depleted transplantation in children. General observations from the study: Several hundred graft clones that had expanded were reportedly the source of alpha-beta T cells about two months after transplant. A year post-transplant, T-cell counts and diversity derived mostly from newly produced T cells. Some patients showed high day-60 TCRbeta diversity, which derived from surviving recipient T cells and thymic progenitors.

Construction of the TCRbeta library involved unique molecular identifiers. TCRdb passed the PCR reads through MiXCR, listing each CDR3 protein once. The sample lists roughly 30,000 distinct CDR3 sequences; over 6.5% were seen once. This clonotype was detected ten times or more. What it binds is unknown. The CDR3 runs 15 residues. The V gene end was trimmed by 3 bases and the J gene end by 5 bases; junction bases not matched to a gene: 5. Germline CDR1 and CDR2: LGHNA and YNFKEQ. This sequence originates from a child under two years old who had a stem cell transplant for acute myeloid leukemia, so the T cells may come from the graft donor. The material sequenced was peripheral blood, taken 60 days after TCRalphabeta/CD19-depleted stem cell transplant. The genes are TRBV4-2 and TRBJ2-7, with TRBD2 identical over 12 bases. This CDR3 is CASSHGLAGIHEQYF. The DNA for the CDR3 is TGTGCCAGCAGCCACGGACTAGCGGGAATCCACGAGCAGTACTTC.